The rows below give T cell receptor beta chains drawn from one sample of a study of T cells in Graves' hyperthyroidism and ophthalmopathy. Each CDR3 protein is one row after TCRdb ran MiXCR on the multiplex PCR reads. The sample has 660,000 or so distinct CDR3 sequences; about 45% are singletons. The material sequenced was peripheral blood or thyroid tissue (not recorded which). These receptors all stem from an adult man with Graves' disease, either hyperthyroidism or ophthalmopathy (not recorded which). CDR3s include the opening cysteine and the closing phenylalanine or tryptophan.

cdr3_length: 15
v_call: TRBV20-1
cdr3_aa: CSASQRLAGADEQYF

cdr3_length: 16
v_call: TRBV11-2
cdr3_aa: CASSDGGGLTNYGYTF

cdr3_length: 18
v_call: TRBV20-1
cdr3_aa: CSARVSGPAGGPQETQYF

cdr3_length: 14
v_call: TRBV7-2
cdr3_aa: CASSLGGQDYEQYF

cdr3_length: 17
v_call: TRBV9
cdr3_aa: CASSHRPGQGTYYGYTF

cdr3_length: 13
v_call: TRBV19
cdr3_aa: CASTAQGGGELFF

cdr3_length: 12
v_call: TRBV7-9
cdr3_aa: CASSPGAGTQYF

cdr3_length: 15
v_call: TRBV6-1
cdr3_aa: CASSGYLQGNQPQHF

cdr3_length: 13
v_call: TRBV9
cdr3_aa: CASATGPNEKLFF

cdr3_length: 14
v_call: TRBV6-5
cdr3_aa: CASSYGLAADEQYF

cdr3_length: 13
v_call: TRBV12-3/TRBV12-4
cdr3_aa: CASSEAGTYEQYF